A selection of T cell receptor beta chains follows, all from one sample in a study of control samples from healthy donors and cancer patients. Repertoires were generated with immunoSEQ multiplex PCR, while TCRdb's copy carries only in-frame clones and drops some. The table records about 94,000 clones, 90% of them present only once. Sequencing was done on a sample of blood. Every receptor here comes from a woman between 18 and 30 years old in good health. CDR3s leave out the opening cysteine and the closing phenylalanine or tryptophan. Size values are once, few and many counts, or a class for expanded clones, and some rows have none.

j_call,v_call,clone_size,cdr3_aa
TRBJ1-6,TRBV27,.,ASSNSFPNNSPLH
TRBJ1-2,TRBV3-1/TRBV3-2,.,ASSQDLGQKSYYGYT
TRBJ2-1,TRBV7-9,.,ASSSSGQGSLEQF
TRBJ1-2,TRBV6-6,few,ASSSDKNYGYT
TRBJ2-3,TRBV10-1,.,ASSLGTSIDTQY
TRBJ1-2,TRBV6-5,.,ASSTGDRVGYGYT
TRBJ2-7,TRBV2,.,ASNVDGVLYEQY
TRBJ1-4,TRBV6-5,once,ASSRAREGGEKLF
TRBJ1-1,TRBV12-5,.,ASGPLGGRIGEAF
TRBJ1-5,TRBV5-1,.,ASSLAGYSNQPQH
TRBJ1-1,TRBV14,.,ASSQGLDSEAF
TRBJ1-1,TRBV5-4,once,ASSLGQGNGNTEAF
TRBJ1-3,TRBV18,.,ASSPAGGFGNTIY
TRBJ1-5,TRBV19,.,ASSSGAGRNSNQPQH
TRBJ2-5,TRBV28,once,ASSRTGTGTEETQY
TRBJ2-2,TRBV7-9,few,ASSLGQAVFAGELF
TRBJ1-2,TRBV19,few,ASTEFPRDSTNYGYT
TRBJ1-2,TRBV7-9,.,ASSLDVGTAYGYT
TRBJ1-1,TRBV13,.,ASSTRQVTANTEAF
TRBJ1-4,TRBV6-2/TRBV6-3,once,ASSYVQSMANEKLF
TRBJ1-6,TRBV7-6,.,ASSLAVETGYSPLH
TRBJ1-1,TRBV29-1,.,STLEGGVTEAF
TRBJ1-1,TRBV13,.,ASSRTGKNTEAF
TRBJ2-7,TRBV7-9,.,ASSVHGRGEQY
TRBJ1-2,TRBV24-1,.,ATSDPGTNYGYT
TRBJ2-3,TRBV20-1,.,SVQGIDTQY
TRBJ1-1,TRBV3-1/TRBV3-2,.,ASIGQGAGTEAF
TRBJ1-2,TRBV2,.,ASRAGTGARGYT
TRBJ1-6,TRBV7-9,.,ASSQTGALTYNSPLH
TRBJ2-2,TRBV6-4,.,ASSEGGNTGELF
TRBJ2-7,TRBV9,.,ASSVGGGDYEQY
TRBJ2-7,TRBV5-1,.,ASTSPGHPARASYEQY
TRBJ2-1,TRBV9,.,ASSESGTNNEQF
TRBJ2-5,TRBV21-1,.,ASSKGQAPAGTQY
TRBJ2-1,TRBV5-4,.,ASSLYVIAGNNEQF
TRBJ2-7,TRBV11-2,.,ASTRLASGGTFYEQY
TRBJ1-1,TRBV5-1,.,ASSYSGGAEAF
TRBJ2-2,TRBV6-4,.,ASSDSRGSGELF
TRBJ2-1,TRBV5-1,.,ASSLSGYSELGRRF
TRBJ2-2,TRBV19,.,ASSMGLAGLKSGELF
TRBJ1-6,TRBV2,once,ASSEWAGNSPLH
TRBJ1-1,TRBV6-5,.,ATRMTGVGTEAF
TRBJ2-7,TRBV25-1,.,ASSEPGNGYEQY
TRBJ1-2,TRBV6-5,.,ASSTGQEIYGYT
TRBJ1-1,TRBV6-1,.,ASSESPSLNTEAF
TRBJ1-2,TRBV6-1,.,ASSEYPGGLGYGYT
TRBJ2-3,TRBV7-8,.,ASSSGTSGGTQY
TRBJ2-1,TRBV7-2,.,ASSLTGTLGNEQF
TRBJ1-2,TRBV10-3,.,AINQGGPGDYGYT
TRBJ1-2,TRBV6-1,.,ASSEDGDPGGYT
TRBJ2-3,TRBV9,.,ASSVLTSGGRDTQY
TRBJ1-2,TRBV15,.,ATSRDAATGQTGGYT
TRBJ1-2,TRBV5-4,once,ASSLGSGYT
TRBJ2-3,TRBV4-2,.,ASSLGKRGTDTQY